These T cell receptor beta chains were read from a single sample in a study of T cell responses to AZD1222 COVID-19 vaccine. Data came from immunoSEQ multiplex PCR; TCRdb stores just in-frame clones and leaves some out. The table lists around 150,000 clones, around 94% of them singletons. The source material was peripheral blood, sampled on day 0 of AZD1222 vaccination. The receptors shown here come from an adult in good health. Each CDR3 is given with its conserved first and last residue. A D gene is named only where the DNA matches it firmly. The listing skips clone size in some rows; elsewhere it reads once, few, many or a size class.

once | - | TRBJ1-2 | TRBV2 | CASNRQEGKGYTF | TGTGCCAGCAACCGACAGGAGGGGAAGGGCTACACCTTC
- | TRBD1 | TRBJ2-2 | TRBV5-1 | CASRPNRGQANTGELFF | TGCGCCAGCAGACCGAACAGGGGGCAAGCGAACACCGGGGAGCTGTTTTTT
- | TRBD1 | TRBJ2-1 | TRBV7-9 | CASSIQGAGEQFF | TGTGCCAGCAGCATCCAGGGGGCAGGTGAGCAGTTCTTC
- | - | TRBJ2-5 | TRBV19 | CASSVRRGVQETQYF | TGTGCCAGTAGTGTCCGCAGGGGGGTTCAAGAGACCCAGTACTTC
- | - | TRBJ1-2 | TRBV2 | CASSVGRINYGYTF | TGTGCTAGCAGTGTCGGACGGATTAACTATGGCTACACCTTC
- | TRBD1 | TRBJ2-3 | TRBV5-1 | CASSALQGADTQYF | TGCGCCAGCAGCGCATTACAGGGGGCAGATACGCAGTATTTT
- | - | TRBJ2-5 | TRBV4-2 | CASSQVGLKTQYF | TGTGCCAGCAGCCAAGTAGGATTGAAGACCCAGTACTTC
- | - | TRBJ1-2 | TRBV5-6 | CASSPTRARGYTF | TGTGCCAGCAGCCCCACCAGGGCGCGGGGCTACACCTTC
- | - | TRBJ2-1 | TRBV10-3 | CASKRQTVYNEQFF | TGTGCCAGTAAGAGACAGACCGTCTACAATGAGCAGTTCTTC
- | TRBD1 | TRBJ1-6 | TRBV27 | CASSSTGSGSPLHF | TGTGCCAGCAGTTCGACAGGGTCGGGGTCACCCCTCCACTTT
- | - | TRBJ2-1 | TRBV12-3/TRBV12-4 | CASSFLGNEQFF | TGTGCCAGCAGTTTCTTAGGCAATGAGCAGTTCTTC
- | TRBD1 | TRBJ2-3 | TRBV7-9 | CASSSPGTGFSTQYF | TGTGCCAGCAGCTCGCCGGGGACAGGGTTTAGTACGCAGTATTTT
- | - | TRBJ2-3 | TRBV30 | CAWSVGPVAATDTQYF | TGTGCCTGGAGTGTAGGGCCGGTAGCGGCCACAGATACGCAGTATTTT
- | - | TRBJ1-6 | TRBV7-9 | CASSFWVGDHSGSPLHF | TGTGCCAGCAGCTTTTGGGTGGGCGATCATAGCGGTTCACCCCTCCACTTT